This T cell receptor beta chain was recovered during a study of blood T cells in healthy people across ages. CDR1 and CDR2 (germline): SGDLS, YYNGEE. With 6 bases removed from V and 5 bases from J, the gap between germline ends came to 17 bases. The CDR3 contains 14 residues. This clonotype was counted a few times. Then a second PCR, running about 7 to 11 cycles, was carried out with a sample-barcoded 5' primer and a J-beta primer mix. TCRdb itself ran the 5' RACE reads through MiXCR, one entry per CDR3 protein. The sample yields 450,000 to 700,000 distinct CDR3 sequences, roughly 28% seen once. The chain couples TRBV9 to TRBJ1-2, with a tentative D call TRBD1 (5 bases). The receptor was isolated from a woman between 70 and 85 years old in good health. The specimen sequenced was blood. The CDR3 protein is CASTTGGFFYGYTF. CDR3 nucleotide sequence: TGTGCCAGCACCACGGGGGGGTTTTTTTATGGCTACACCTTC.